The 26 T cell receptor beta chains reported below all come from one sample, sequenced in a study of blood T cells in healthy people across ages. With a J-beta primer mix and a sample-barcoded 5' primer, a second PCR ran roughly 7 to 11 cycles. TCRdb recomputed calls from the 5' RACE reads with MiXCR, one row per CDR3 protein. Here the sample spans around 940,000 distinct CDR3 sequences, roughly half being singletons. The sequenced sample was blood. The receptors were sampled from a woman aged 60 to 75 in good health.

For the CDR3, the DNA is TGCGCCAGCAGCTTGTCACCGACAAACTCCTACGAGCAGTACTTC. Its protein product is CASSLSPTNSYEQYF. The chain recombines TRBV5-1 with TRBJ2-7; D gene ambiguous. With 1 base removed from V and 0 bases from J, the gap between germline ends came to 11 bases. Germline assignment: CDR1 SGHRS and CDR2 YFSETQ. The CDR3 is 15 residues long.

The table lists this clonotype with a count of one. Germline is not matched at one junction end, which may reflect a read error. This sequence joins TRBV2 and TRBJ2-4, with TRBD1 matching 9 bases. The J call is uncertain, as TRBJ2-7 better fits the DNA end. The CDR3 has 16 amino acids. Germline assignment: CDR1 SNHLY and CDR2 FYNNEI. DNA of the CDR3: TGTGCCAGCAGCGGGCCCTCGGGACAGGGATCCTCCGAGCAGTACTTC. Amino acids: CASSGPSGQGSSEQYF.

The V call is TRBV7-9, the J call TRBJ2-5, with D uncertain. The closer fit of TRBJ2-7 to the DNA end suggests the J call may be wrong. The length of the CDR3 is 13 residues. The germline V gene has CDR1 SEHNR and CDR2 FQNEAQ (reference sequence). DNA of the CDR3: TGTGCCAGCAGCTTAGTTTCTGAACACGAGCAGTACTTC. As protein: CASSLVSEHEQYF.

This clonotype was seen more than once but under ten times. The rearrangement joins TRBV15 to TRBJ2-6, with no clear D. The ends were cut back, 0 bases at V and 2 bases at J, with 20 bases in the middle. This CDR3 has 20 amino acids. CDR1 and CDR2 from the germline V gene are LNHNV and YYDKDF (reference sequence). CDR3 region: CATSREGSGRVSPGANVLTF. The DNA of the CDR3 is TGTGCCACCAGCAGAGAGGGATCAGGCAGAGTGAGCCCTGGGGCCAACGTCCTGACTTTC.

The CDR3 DNA reads as TGTGCCAGCAGTTTACTAGCGGGAAGACCCGAGCAGTACTTC. Its translation is CASSLLAGRPEQYF. The gene calls are TRBV28 and TRBJ2-7; the match to TRBD2 covers 9 bases. V lost 2 bases, J lost 6 bases, and 5 bases stayed unmatched. Germline V gene sequence: CDR1 MDHEN, CDR2 SYDVKM. The CDR3 spans 14 residues.

There are a few counts of this clonotype. This chain links TRBV5-1 with TRBJ2-5; 7 positions match TRBD1. Trimming removed 4 bases from V and 2 bases from J; junction bases left unmatched: 11. The CDR3 is 16 amino acids. Germline values: CDR1 SGHRS, CDR2 YFSETQ. CDR3 bases: TGCGCCAGCAGCGTTCTCCGGGGACAGATACAAGAGACCCAGTACTTC. Its protein is CASSVLRGQIQETQYF.

The V and J genes are TRBV3-1 and TRBJ2-4, with D possibly matching TRBD1 (6 bases). This CDR3 has 15 residues. The V and J ends lost 2 bases and 2 bases respectively, with 10 bases between them. CDR1 and CDR2 from the germline V gene are LGHDT and YNNKEL (reference sequence). Written as DNA, the CDR3 is TGTGCCAGCAGCCAACACGGGGACACCAAAAACATTCAGTACTTC. Its translation is CASSQHGDTKNIQYF.

This clonotype was seen only a few times. The V call is TRBV7-2, the J call TRBJ2-3; 8 bases line up with TRBD1. The CDR3 spans 15 residues. The junction had 5 bases not matched to a gene; V was cut back by 4 bases and J by 2 bases. The germline V gene has CDR1 SGHTA and CDR2 FQGNSA. This chain's CDR3 is CASSYQGANTDTQYF. DNA for the CDR3: TGTGCCAGCAGCTACCAGGGGGCTAACACAGATACGCAGTATTTT. The whole variable domain, remainder taken from reference TRBV7-2 and TRBJ2-3, is GAGVSQSPSNKVTEKGKDVELRCDPISGHTALYWYRQSLGQGLEFLIYFQGNSAPDKSGLPSDRFSAERTGGSVSTLTIQRTQQEDSAVYLCASSYQGANTDTQYFGPGTRLTVL.

The DNA of the CDR3 is TGTGCCAGCAGCCCAGACTGGGGGTACGAGCAGTACTTC. Encoded protein: CASSPDWGYEQYF. The chain uses TRBV13 and TRBJ2-7; possibly TRBD1 or TRBD2 for D (5 bases each). V was pared by 5 bases and J by 4 bases, with 12 bases between. The CDR3 consists of 13 residues. Per germline, CDR1 PRHDT and CDR2 FYEKMQ (reference sequence).

This clonotype was found a few times. This chain joins TRBV20-1 and TRBJ2-7; possibly TRBD1 for D (6 bases). V dropped 0 bases and J dropped 2 bases, with 17 bases sitting between them. The CDR3 runs 16 residues. Germline assignment: CDR1 DFQATT and CDR2 SNEGSKA (reference sequence). CDR3 sequence reads: CSARDSFQGTTYEQYF. CDR3 in DNA: TGCAGTGCTAGAGATTCTTTCCAGGGGACAACCTACGAGCAGTACTTC.

The chain recombines TRBV5-1 with TRBJ2-7; no reliable D call. Germline CDR1 is SGHRS and CDR2 is YFSETQ. The CDR3 is 15 residues long. The germline V and J ends were trimmed by 1 base and 3 bases, with 14 bases remaining between them. The CDR3 is CASSLQSTPDYEQYF. In DNA, the CDR3 is TGCGCCAGCAGCTTGCAGTCGACTCCCGACTACGAGCAGTACTTC.

The chain recombines TRBV28 with TRBJ1-6; 9 nucleotides match TRBD1. The trim removed 7 bases at V and 9 bases at J, leaving 10 bases unmatched. The CDR3 runs to 15 residues. Germline V gives CDR1 MDHEN, CDR2 SYDVKM. Here the CDR3 reads CASIQTGTGLSPLHF. The CDR3 DNA follows: TGTGCCAGCATTCAGACCGGGACAGGGCTTTCACCCCTCCACTTT.

The chain uses TRBV6-5 and TRBJ2-6, with TRBD2 as a possible D gene (6 bases). Looked up from germline, CDR1 is MNHEY and CDR2 is SVGAGI. V was trimmed by 0 bases and J by 0 bases, leaving 9 bases between them. This CDR3 is 17 amino acids long. CDR3 region: CASSYSELASGANVLTF. The CDR3 DNA reads as TGTGCCAGCAGTTACTCGGAACTAGCCTCTGGGGCCAACGTCCTGACTTTC.

This chain links TRBV28 with TRBJ2-1, with TRBD2 matching 9 bases. Trimming removed 10 bases from V and 6 bases from J; junction bases left unmatched: 7. The CDR3 is 13 amino acids. CDR1 is MDHEN, CDR2 SYDVKM, per germline. The CDR3 DNA is TGTGCCACCCGACTAGCGGCCACCAATGAGCAGTTCTTC. This translates into CATRLAATNEQFF. Combining the CDR3 with reference TRBV28 and TRBJ2-1 gives the whole variable domain DVKVTQSSRYLVKRTGEKVFLECVQDMDHENMFWYRQDPGLGLRLIYFSYDVKMKEKGDIPEGYSVSREKKERFSLILESASTNQTSMYLCATRLAATNEQFFGPGTRLTVL.

This clonotype was seen at least ten times. This rearrangement joins TRBV28 to TRBJ2-7, with 9 bases fitting TRBD1. V gave up 8 bases and J gave up 10 bases; unmatched junction bases: 3. The CDR3 has 10 amino acids. Germline CDR1 MDHEN, CDR2 SYDVKM. The DNA of the CDR3 is TGTGCCAGCGACAGGGGGGGACAGTACTTC. Amino acids: CASDRGGQYF.

With regard to this clonotype: The junction differs from germline at one of its ends, possibly a read error. The chain links TRBV12-3 or TRBV12-4 to TRBJ2-5; a possible D gene is TRBD1 (6 bases). This CDR3 has 16 amino acids. The CDR3 sequence is CASRLGAGYSQETQYF. CDR3 DNA: TGTGCCAGCCGTTTGGGGGCAGGGTATTCGCAAGAGACCCAGTACTTC.

The CDR3 region is CASSLYIGNEQFF. CDR3 in DNA: TGCGCCAGCAGCTTGTACATAGGGAATGAGCAGTTCTTC. The V and J genes are TRBV5-1 and TRBJ2-1; the D is unclear. The CDR3 has 13 amino acids. Germline V gene lookup returns CDR1 SGHRS and CDR2 YFSETQ. The V gene lost 1 base and the J gene lost 7 bases, with 9 bases spanning the gap.

The J gene is TRBJ2-7, the V gene TRBV3-1; a possible D gene is TRBD2 (5 bases). Between the trimmed V and J ends, which lost 3 bases and 6 bases, there was a span of 15 bases. CDR1 LGHDT and CDR2 YNNKEL come from the germline V gene (reference sequence). CDR3 length: 14 residues. CDR3 sequence (DNA): TGTGCCAGCAGCCATCCCGTCACTAGTAGCGAGCAGTACTTC. Residues: CASSHPVTSSEQYF.

J is TRBJ2-1 and V is TRBV7-9; D gene unclear. From germline, CDR1 is SEHNR and CDR2 FQNEAQ (reference sequence). The CDR3 contains 16 residues. With 1 base removed from V and 0 bases from J, the gap between germline ends came to 10 bases. The CDR3 DNA sequence: TGTGCCAGCAGCTTAGGCATTTTAAGCTCCTACAATGAGCAGTTCTTC. Translated, it gives CASSLGILSSYNEQFF.

The chain's CDR3 is CASSQAHLYGYTF. CDR3 nucleotide sequence: TGTGCCAGCAGCCAGGCCCATCTCTATGGCTACACCTTC. The rearrangement joins TRBV3-1 to TRBJ1-2; D is undetermined. The length of the CDR3 is 13 residues. Per the germline V gene, CDR1 is LGHDT and CDR2 is YNNKEL (reference sequence). Trimming cost V 3 bases and J 4 bases, with 9 bases left between them. Using reference TRBV3-1 and TRBJ1-2 for the parts outside the CDR3, the full variable domain is DTAVSQTPKYLVTQMGNDKSIKCEQNLGHDTMYWYKQDSKKFLKIMFSYNNKELIINETVPNRFSPKSPDKAHLNLHINSLELGDSAVYFCASSQAHLYGYTFGSGTRLTVV.

In regard to this clonotype: The junction and the germline gene differ at one end; a read error may be behind it. This chain links TRBV4-1 with TRBJ2-7; D remains ambiguous. From germline, CDR1 is MGHRA and CDR2 YSYEKL. The CDR3 consists of 12 residues. The CDR3 is CAGSQDFHEQYF. DNA of the CDR3: TGCGCCGGCAGCCAAGATTTCCACGAGCAGTACTTC.

On this clonotype itself: One end of the junction fails to match germline, which may point to a read error. The rearrangement uses TRBV6-2 or TRBV6-3 and TRBJ2-7, with TRBD1 matching 7 bases. The CDR3 loop spans 12 amino acids. The germline V gene has CDR1 MNHEY and CDR2 SVGEGT. CDR3 region: CTSRDSFYEQYF. CDR3 coding DNA: TGTACCAGCAGGGACAGCTTCTACGAGCAGTACTTC.

A few counts support this clonotype. V is TRBV20-1 and J is TRBJ2-1; perhaps TRBD1 as D (6 bases). Deletions cut 0 bases from V and 5 bases from J, with 11 bases between. CDR3 length equals 14 residues. The V gene's germline CDR1 is DFQATT and CDR2 SNEGSKA (reference sequence). CDR3 nucleotides: TGCAGTGCTAGAGAGGGGGCCAACCACAATGAGCAGTTCTTC. This translates into CSAREGANHNEQFF.

The chain employs TRBV15 and TRBJ2-7, with TRBD2 identical over 10 bases. V lost 1 base and J lost 3; bases outside the gene matches: 3. There are 15 residues in the CDR3. Germline loops: CDR1 LNHNV, CDR2 YYDKDF (reference sequence). The CDR3 DNA follows: TGTGCCACCAGCAGAGGTCTAGCGGGAGTCTACGAGCAGTACTTC. Its protein product is CATSRGLAGVYEQYF. Variable domain in full (rest from reference TRBV15 and TRBJ2-7): DAMVIQNPRYQVTQFGKPVTLSCSQTLNHNVMYWYQQKSSQAPKLLFHYYDKDFNNEADTPDNFQSRRPNTSFCFLDIRSPGLGDTAMYLCATSRGLAGVYEQYFGPGTRLTVT.

The chain couples TRBV9 to TRBJ2-1; a possible D gene is TRBD1 (5 bases). The germline V gene has CDR1 SGDLS and CDR2 YYNGEE. Trimming removed 4 bases at V and 2 bases at J, with 13 bases between. This CDR3 contains 15 residues. The CDR3 here is CASSPQTATYNEQFF. CDR3 DNA sequence: TGTGCCAGCAGCCCACAGACAGCCACCTACAATGAGCAGTTCTTC.

V gene TRBV7-2 combines with J gene TRBJ2-1; the D is unclear. Germline CDR1 SGHTA, CDR2 FQGNSA. Trimming removed 7 bases at V and 5 bases at J, with 15 bases between. CDR3 length equals 14 residues. The CDR3 region is CASIDRVLHNEQFF. The CDR3 nucleotides are TGTGCCAGCATAGATAGGGTCCTGCACAATGAGCAGTTCTTC.